One and the same sample provided the 15 T cell receptor beta chains below, sequenced in a study of CD8 T cells in Susac syndrome. A quantity of roughly 0.5 to 1 ug RNA underwent reverse transcription using random hexamers. MiXCR, applied by TCRdb to the immunoSEQ multiplex PCR reads, yields one record per CDR3 protein. The profile shows 80,000 to 90,000 distinct CDR3 sequences, over 90% of them singletons. Material for sequencing was CD8+ T cells from PBMCs. These receptor sequences come from a human donor with Susac syndrome.

This chain connects TRBV11-1 to TRBJ2-1; unclear D gene. This CDR3 region has 15 residues. Germline CDR1 is SGHAT and CDR2 is FQDESV (reference sequence). V lost 4 bases to trimming and J lost 0 bases, with 10 bases between them. For the CDR3, the DNA is TGTGCCAGCAGCTGGGCCGGAAGCTCCTACAATGAGCAGTTCTTC. Amino acids: CASSWAGSSYNEQFF.

This sequence joins TRBV28 and TRBJ2-5, with TRBD2 matching over 11 bases. In germline, CDR1 is MDHEN, CDR2 SYDVKM. Unmatched junction bases numbered 8, after V lost 6 bases and J lost 2 bases. The CDR3 covers 16 residues. The DNA of the CDR3 is TGTGCCAGCAGCCTAAGGGGACTAGCGGAGCAAGAGACCCAGTACTTC. It encodes CASSLRGLAEQETQYF.

The chain joins TRBV3-1 to TRBJ1-2, with a tentative D call TRBD1 (5 bases). CDR1 LGHDT and CDR2 YNNKEL come from the germline V gene (reference sequence). CDR3 length: 14 amino acids. The germline V and J ends were trimmed by 1 base and 5 bases, with 11 bases remaining between them. CDR3 DNA sequence: TGTGCCAGCAGCCAAGCCGGGACGGCTTATGGCTACACCTTC. Amino acids: CASSQAGTAYGYTF.

This sequence joins TRBV12-3 or TRBV12-4 and TRBJ2-7; 7 nucleotides agree with TRBD2. Trimming cost V 6 bases and J 6 bases; bases outside gene matches: 8. The CDR3 runs 13 residues. The CDR3 sequence: CASSSGLVREQYF. DNA of the CDR3: TGTGCCAGCAGCTCCGGACTAGTCCGCGAGCAGTACTTC.

The chain recombines TRBV20-1 with TRBJ2-5; D might be TRBD2 (5 bases). CDR3 length: 13 residues. The V gene lost 3 bases and the J gene lost 1 base, with 9 bases spanning the gap. Germline V CDR1 and CDR2: DFQATT, SNEGSKA (reference sequence). The chain's CDR3 is CSAREAGQETQYF. The CDR3 DNA sequence: TGCAGTGCTAGGGAGGCAGGCCAAGAGACCCAGTACTTC.

CDR3 nucleotides: TGTGCCAGCAGCTTGGGCCTAGGTCTAGGGATCACAGATACGCAGTATTTT. This encodes CASSLGLGLGITDTQYF. This rearrangement joins TRBV5-4 to TRBJ2-3; D is unclear. The germline V and J ends were trimmed by 0 bases and 2 bases, with 16 bases remaining between them. Germline-derived CDR1 and CDR2 are SGHNT and YYREEE (reference sequence). The CDR3 consists of 17 residues.

V usage is TRBV24-1 and J usage is TRBJ2-6; D uncertain. V lost 9 bases, J lost 1 base, and 15 bases lay in between. CDR1 and CDR2 (germline): KGHDR, SFDVKD. The CDR3 is made up of 16 amino acids. The CDR3 loop is CATGPLQQSGANVLTF. The CDR3 nucleotides read TGTGCCACCGGACCGCTACAGCAATCTGGGGCCAACGTCCTGACTTTC.

The J gene is TRBJ2-1, the V gene TRBV7-9; tentatively, D is TRBD2 (7 bases). The CDR3 loop spans 15 amino acids. Trimming took 5 bases from V and 3 from J, leaving 14 bases between them. Germline CDR1 SEHNR, CDR2 FQNEAQ (reference sequence). The chain's CDR3 is CASSGEGHLYNEQFF. As DNA, the CDR3 is TGTGCCAGCAGCGGGGAGGGACACCTCTACAATGAGCAGTTCTTC.

The gene calls are TRBV27 and TRBJ2-3, with 8 bases lining up with TRBD1. Losses at the gene ends were 5 bases for V and 1 base for J; bases not matched to a gene: 14. Per germline, CDR1 MNHEY and CDR2 SMNVEV (reference sequence). The CDR3 runs to 18 residues. The CDR3 nucleotides read TGTGCCAGCAGTGTGGCAAGCTCCGGGACAGGTGGCACAGATACGCAGTATTTT. Protein product: CASSVASSGTGGTDTQYF.

The chain couples TRBV7-8 to TRBJ2-7; D remains unclear. V lost 1 base and J 2 bases, leaving 12 bases between the germline ends. CDR1 is SGHVS, CDR2 FQNEAQ, per germline. The CDR3 has 15 residues. The CDR3 loop reads CASSLGRLGPYEQYF. The CDR3 coding sequence is TGTGCCAGCAGCTTAGGGCGGCTAGGACCCTACGAGCAGTACTTC. The entire variable domain, with the rest obtained from reference TRBV7-8 and TRBJ2-7, is as follows: GAGVSQSPRYKVAKRGQDVALRCDPISGHVSLFWYQQALGQGPEFLTYFQNEAQLDKSGLPSDRFFAERPEGSVSTLKIQRTQQEDSAVYLCASSLGRLGPYEQYFGPGTRLTVT.

Only one count was recorded for this clonotype. The CDR3 region is CASGGRIYNEQFF. The CDR3 coding sequence is TGTGCCAGCGGGGGACGGATCTACAATGAGCAGTTCTTC. The rearrangement uses TRBV27 and TRBJ2-1; D tentatively reads TRBD1 or TRBD2 (5 bases each). Germline V gene lookup returns CDR1 MNHEY and CDR2 SMNVEV (reference sequence). The CDR3 spans 13 residues. Trimming took off 8 bases at V and 3 bases at J, with 11 bases between the two ends.

The chain has TRBV12-3 or TRBV12-4 and TRBJ1-2; 9 bases agree with TRBD1. The J segment lost 4 bases and the V segment lost 8 bases, leaving 11 bases of the junction unmatched. This CDR3 spans 15 amino acids. The CDR3 loop is CASLNGTGWVYGYTF. The CDR3 coding sequence is TGTGCCAGCCTTAACGGGACAGGGTGGGTCTATGGCTACACCTTC.

The chain recombines TRBV7-9 with TRBJ2-3; possibly TRBD1 for D (5 bases). Germline assignment: CDR1 SEHNR and CDR2 FQNEAQ (reference sequence). V lost 5 bases to trimming and J lost 1 base, with 13 bases between them. The CDR3 totals 15 residues. The CDR3 here is CASSTVRARTDTQYF. Written as DNA, the CDR3 is TGTGCCAGCAGCACCGTCAGGGCACGCACAGATACGCAGTATTTT.

The chain recombines TRBV28 with TRBJ2-1; TRBD2 matches at 10 bases. Trimming cost V 1 base and J 3 bases; bases outside gene matches: 3. Germline V CDR1 and CDR2: MDHEN, SYDVKM. The CDR3 has 16 residues. DNA of the CDR3: TGTGCCAGCAGTTTATCCCTAGCGGGAGACTACAATGAGCAGTTCTTC. Protein: CASSLSLAGDYNEQFF.

This clonotype appeared a few times. CDR3 DNA sequence: TGTGCCAGCAGTCATCCGGGCTACGAGCAGTACTTC. Its translation: CASSHPGYEQYF. The rearrangement uses TRBV6-2 or TRBV6-3 and TRBJ2-7; no firm D call. This CDR3 is 12 amino acids long. V was cut by 5 bases and J by 3 bases, with 8 bases left in between. The germline CDR1 and CDR2 sequences are MNHEY and SVGEGT.